Included here is one TCR beta chain sequence, with context. No antigen is known for it. The sample belongs to a study of beta chain features in type 1 diabetes. Study conclusions and caveats: Shortening of TCRB CDR3s, moderate but significant, appeared in all four CD4+ subsets of Type 1 diabetes patients.

Trimming took 3 bases from V and 0 from J; bases not matched to a gene: 11. The CDR3 loop spans 17 amino acids. Germline CDR1 and CDR2: SGHDT and YYEEEE. Expressed TCRB transcripts were sequenced, since all the RNA that had been isolated was reverse transcribed. Assay used: immunoSEQ multiplex PCR; TCRdb lists only in-frame clones, some missing. The sample has 80,000 to 90,000 clones; around a third are singletons. The sequence derives from a woman aged 18-29 years in good health. Sequencing was done on a sample of stem cell memory CD4+ T cells from blood. This rearrangement joins TRBV5-6 to TRBJ1-1, with 7 bases aligning to TRBD1. CDR3 coding DNA: TGTGCCAGCAGCTACCTGAGGACAGGCGCGATGAACACTGAAGCTTTCTTT. It yields the protein CASSYLRTGAMNTEAFF.